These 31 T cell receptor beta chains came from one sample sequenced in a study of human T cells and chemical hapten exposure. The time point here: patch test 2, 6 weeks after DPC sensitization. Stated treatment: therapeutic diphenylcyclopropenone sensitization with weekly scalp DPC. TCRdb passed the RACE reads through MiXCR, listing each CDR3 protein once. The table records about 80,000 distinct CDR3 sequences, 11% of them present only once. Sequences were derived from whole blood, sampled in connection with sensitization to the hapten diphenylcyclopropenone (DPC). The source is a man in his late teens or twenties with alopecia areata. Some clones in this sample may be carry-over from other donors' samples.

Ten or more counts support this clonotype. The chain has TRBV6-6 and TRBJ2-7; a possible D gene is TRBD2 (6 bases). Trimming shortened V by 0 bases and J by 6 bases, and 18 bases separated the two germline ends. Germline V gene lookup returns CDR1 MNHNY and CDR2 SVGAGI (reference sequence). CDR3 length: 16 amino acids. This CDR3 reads CASSYSNLGTGVEQYV. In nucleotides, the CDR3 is TGTGCCAGCAGTTACTCGAATCTTGGGACGGGGGTCGAGCAGTACGTC.

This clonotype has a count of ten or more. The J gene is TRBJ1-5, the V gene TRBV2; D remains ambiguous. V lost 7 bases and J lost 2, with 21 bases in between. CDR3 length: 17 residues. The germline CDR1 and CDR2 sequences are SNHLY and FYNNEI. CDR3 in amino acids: CASMDRRNPKGNQPQHF. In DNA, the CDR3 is TGTGCCAGCATGGATCGACGCAACCCGAAGGGCAATCAGCCCCAGCATTTT.

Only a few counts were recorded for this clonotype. The DNA of the CDR3 is TGTGCCAGCAGCTCCCGGCAGACAGTCCAAGAGACCCAGTACTTC. Its protein product is CASSSRQTVQETQYF. V usage is TRBV28 and J usage is TRBJ2-5; D is perhaps TRBD1 (5 bases). Per germline, CDR1 MDHEN and CDR2 SYDVKM. CDR3 length: 15 residues. Trimming took off 6 bases at V and 1 base at J, with 15 bases between the two ends.

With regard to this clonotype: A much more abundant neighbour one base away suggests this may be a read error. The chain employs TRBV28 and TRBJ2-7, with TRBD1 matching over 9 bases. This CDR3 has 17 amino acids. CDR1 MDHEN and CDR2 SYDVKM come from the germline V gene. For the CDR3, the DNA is TGTGCCAGCAGCTTTACCTCCGGGACAGGGTATTCCTACAAGCAGTACTTC. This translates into CASSFTSGTGYSYKQYF.

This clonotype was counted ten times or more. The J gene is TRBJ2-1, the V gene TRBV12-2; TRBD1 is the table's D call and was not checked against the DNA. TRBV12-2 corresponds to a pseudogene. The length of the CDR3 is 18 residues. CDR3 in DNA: TGTGCAAGTCGCTTAGCAAGGGGACAGGGAGGGCTCGACAATGAGCAGTTCTTC. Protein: CASRLARGQGGLDNEQFF.

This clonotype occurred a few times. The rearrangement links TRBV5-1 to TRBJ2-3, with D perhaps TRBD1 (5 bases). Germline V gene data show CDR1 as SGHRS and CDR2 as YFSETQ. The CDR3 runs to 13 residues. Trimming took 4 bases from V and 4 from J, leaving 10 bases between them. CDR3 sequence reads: CASSPRVPDTQYF. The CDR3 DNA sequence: TGCGCCAGCAGCCCCAGGGTCCCAGATACGCAGTATTTT.

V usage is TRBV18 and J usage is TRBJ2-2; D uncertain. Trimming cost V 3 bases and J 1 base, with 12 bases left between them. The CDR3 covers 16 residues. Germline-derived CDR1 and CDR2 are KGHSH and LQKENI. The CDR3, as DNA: TGTGCCAGCTCACCCGCAACCAGGAGGAACACCGGGGAGCTGTTTTTT. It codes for CASSPATRRNTGELFF. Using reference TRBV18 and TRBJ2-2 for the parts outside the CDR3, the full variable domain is NAGVMQNPRHLVRRRGQEARLRCSPMKGHSHVYWYRQLPEEGLKFMVYLQKENIIDESGMPKERFSAEFPKEGPSILRIQQVVRGDSAAYFCASSPATRRNTGELFFGEGSRLTVL.

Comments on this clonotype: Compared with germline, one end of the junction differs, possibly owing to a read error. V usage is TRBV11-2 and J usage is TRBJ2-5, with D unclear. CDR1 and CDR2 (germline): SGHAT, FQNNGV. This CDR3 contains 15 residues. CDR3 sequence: CASSLGPGRQETRYF. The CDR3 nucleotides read TGTGCCAGCAGCTTAGGACCCGGCAGACAAGAGACCCGGTACTTC.

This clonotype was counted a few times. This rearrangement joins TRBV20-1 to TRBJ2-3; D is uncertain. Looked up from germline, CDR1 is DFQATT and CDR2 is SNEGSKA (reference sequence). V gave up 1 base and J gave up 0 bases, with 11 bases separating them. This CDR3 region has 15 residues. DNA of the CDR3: TGCAGTGCTAGAGTACTTGGCGGTAGCACAGATACGCAGTATTTT. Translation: CSARVLGGSTDTQYF.

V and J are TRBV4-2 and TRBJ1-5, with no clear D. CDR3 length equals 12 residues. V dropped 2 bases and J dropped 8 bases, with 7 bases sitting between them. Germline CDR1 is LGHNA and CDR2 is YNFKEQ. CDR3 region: CASSQSRKPQHF. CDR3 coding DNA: TGTGCCAGCAGCCAATCCAGGAAGCCCCAGCATTTT.

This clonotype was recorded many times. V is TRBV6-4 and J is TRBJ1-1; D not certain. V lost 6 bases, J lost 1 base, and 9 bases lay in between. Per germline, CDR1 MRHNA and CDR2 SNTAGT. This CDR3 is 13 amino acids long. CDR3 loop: CASSHGANTEAFF. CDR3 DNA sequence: TGTGCCAGCAGCCACGGTGCGAACACTGAAGCTTTCTTT.

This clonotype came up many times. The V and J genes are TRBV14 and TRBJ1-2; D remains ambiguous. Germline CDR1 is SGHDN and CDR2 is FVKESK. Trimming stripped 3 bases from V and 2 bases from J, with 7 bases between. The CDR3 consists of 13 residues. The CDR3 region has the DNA TGTGCCAGCAGCCAGAGGCGGAACTATGGCTACACCTTC. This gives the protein CASSQRRNYGYTF.

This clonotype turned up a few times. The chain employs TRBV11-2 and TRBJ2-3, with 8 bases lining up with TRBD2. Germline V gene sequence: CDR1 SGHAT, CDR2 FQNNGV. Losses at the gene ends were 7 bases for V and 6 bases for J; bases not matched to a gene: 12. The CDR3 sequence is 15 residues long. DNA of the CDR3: TGTGCCAGCACCGTGCAAGCGGGGGCGCGGGATACGCAGTATTTT. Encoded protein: CASTVQAGARDTQYF. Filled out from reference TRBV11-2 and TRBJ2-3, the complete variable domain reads EAGVAQSPRYKIIEKRQSVAFWCNPISGHATLYWYQQILGQGPKLLIQFQNNGVVDDSQLPKDRFSAERLKGVDSTLKIQPAKLEDSAVYLCASTVQAGARDTQYFGPGTRLTVL.

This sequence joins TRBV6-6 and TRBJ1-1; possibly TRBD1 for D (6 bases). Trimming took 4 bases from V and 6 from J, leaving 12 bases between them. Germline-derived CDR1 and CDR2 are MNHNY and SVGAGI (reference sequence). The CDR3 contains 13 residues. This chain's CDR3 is CASSFKAGAEAFF. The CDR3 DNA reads TGTGCCAGCAGTTTTAAAGCAGGGGCTGAAGCTTTCTTT.

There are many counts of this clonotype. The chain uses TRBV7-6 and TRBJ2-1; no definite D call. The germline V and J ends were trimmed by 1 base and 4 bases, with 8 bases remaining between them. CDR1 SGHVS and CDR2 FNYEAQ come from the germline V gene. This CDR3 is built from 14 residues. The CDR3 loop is CASSLGLRYNEQFF. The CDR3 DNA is TGTGCCAGCAGCTTAGGCCTAAGATACAATGAGCAGTTCTTC.

CDR3 nucleotides: TGTGCCAGCAGCTTACTACCGAACACCGGGGAGCTGTTTTTT. Protein sequence: CASSLLPNTGELFF. The chain links TRBV7-6 to TRBJ2-2; D gene ambiguous. With 2 bases removed from V and 0 bases from J, the gap between germline ends came to 4 bases. Germline V gene lookup returns CDR1 SGHVS and CDR2 FNYEAQ. The CDR3 spans 14 residues.

CDR3 sequence: CASSLELPSGNTIYF. In nucleotides, the CDR3 is TGTGCCAGCAGCTTAGAACTCCCCTCTGGAAACACCATATATTTT. The rearrangement joins TRBV11-2 to TRBJ1-3; D remains unclear. The CDR3 length is 15 residues. Trimming pared 0 bases from V and 0 bases from J, leaving 6 bases between. Germline V CDR1 and CDR2: SGHAT, FQNNGV.

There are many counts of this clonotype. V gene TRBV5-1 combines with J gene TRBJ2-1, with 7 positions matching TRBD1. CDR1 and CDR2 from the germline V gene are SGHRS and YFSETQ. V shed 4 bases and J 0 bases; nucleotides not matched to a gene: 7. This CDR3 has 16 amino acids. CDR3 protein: CASSRLAGGSYNEQFF. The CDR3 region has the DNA TGCGCCAGCAGCAGGTTAGCAGGGGGCTCCTACAATGAGCAGTTCTTC.

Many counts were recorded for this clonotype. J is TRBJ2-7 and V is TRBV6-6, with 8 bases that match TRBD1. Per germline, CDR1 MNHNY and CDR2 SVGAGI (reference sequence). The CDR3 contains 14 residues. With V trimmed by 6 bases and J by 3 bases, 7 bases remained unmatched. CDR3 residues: CASRLDRGIYEQYF. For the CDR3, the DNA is TGTGCCAGCAGACTAGACAGGGGAATCTACGAGCAGTACTTC.

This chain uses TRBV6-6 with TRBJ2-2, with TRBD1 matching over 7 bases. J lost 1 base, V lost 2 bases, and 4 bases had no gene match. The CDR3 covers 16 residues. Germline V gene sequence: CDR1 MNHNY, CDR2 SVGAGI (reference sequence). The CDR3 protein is CASSYLTGVNTGELFF. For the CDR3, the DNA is TGTGCCAGCAGTTACCTTACAGGGGTGAACACCGGGGAGCTGTTTTTT.

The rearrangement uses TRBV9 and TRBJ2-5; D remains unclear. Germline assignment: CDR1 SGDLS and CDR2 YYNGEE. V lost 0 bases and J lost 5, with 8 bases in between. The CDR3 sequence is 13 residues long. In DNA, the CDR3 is TGTGCCAGCAGCGTAGCCCCAACGGAGACCCAGTACTTC. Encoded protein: CASSVAPTETQYF.

The CDR3 bases are TGTGCCAGCAGTCCCCACCTCCCTCGGGAGGGCGGGGAGCTGTTTTTT. Amino acid sequence: CASSPHLPREGGELFF. The chain employs TRBV12-3 or TRBV12-4 and TRBJ2-2, with 8 bases that match TRBD2. Trimming cost V 5 bases and J 7 bases; bases outside gene matches: 12. This CDR3 is built from 16 residues.

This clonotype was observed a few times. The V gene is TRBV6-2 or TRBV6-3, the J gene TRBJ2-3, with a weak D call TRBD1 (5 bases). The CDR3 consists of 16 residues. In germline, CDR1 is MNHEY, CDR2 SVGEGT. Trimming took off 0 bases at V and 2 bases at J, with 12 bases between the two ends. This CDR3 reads CASSYSGRNPTDTQYF. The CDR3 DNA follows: TGTGCCAGCAGTTACTCGGGGCGGAATCCCACAGATACGCAGTATTTT.

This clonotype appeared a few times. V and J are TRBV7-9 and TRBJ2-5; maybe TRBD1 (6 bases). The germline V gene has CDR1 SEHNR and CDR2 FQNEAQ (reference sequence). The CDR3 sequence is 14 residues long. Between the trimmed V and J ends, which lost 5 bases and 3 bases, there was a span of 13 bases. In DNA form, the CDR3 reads TGTGCCAGCAGCCCGTCGACAGGAGAAGAGACCCAGTACTTC. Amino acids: CASSPSTGEETQYF.

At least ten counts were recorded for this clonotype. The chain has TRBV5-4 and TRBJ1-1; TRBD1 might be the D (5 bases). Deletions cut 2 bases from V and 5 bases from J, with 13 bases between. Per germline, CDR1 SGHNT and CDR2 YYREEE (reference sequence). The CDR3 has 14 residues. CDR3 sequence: CASSFRDGKTEAFF. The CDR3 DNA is TGTGCCAGCAGCTTCCGGGACGGAAAAACTGAAGCTTTCTTT.

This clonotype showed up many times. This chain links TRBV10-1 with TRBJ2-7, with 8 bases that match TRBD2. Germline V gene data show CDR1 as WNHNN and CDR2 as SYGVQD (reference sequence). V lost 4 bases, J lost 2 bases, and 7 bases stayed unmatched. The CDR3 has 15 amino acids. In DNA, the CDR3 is TGCGCCAGCAGTGGGGTGCGGGGGGACCCCTACGAGCAGTACTTC. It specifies CASSGVRGDPYEQYF.

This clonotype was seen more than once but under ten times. This chain's CDR3 is CASSQLTSGGGRGTDTQYF. Written as DNA, the CDR3 is TGTGCCAGCAGCCAACTAACTAGCGGGGGGGGTCGTGGCACAGATACGCAGTATTTT. This chain links TRBV4-2 with TRBJ2-3, with 13 bases aligning to TRBD2. V lost 2 bases, J lost 1 base, and 9 bases stayed unmatched. From germline, CDR1 is LGHNA and CDR2 YNFKEQ. The CDR3 has 19 residues.

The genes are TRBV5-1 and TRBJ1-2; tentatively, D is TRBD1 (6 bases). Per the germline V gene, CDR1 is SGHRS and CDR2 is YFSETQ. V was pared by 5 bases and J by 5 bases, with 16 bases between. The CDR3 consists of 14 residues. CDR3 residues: CASSEGGERYGYTF. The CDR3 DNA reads TGCGCCAGCAGTGAGGGGGGCGAGCGTTATGGCTACACCTTC.

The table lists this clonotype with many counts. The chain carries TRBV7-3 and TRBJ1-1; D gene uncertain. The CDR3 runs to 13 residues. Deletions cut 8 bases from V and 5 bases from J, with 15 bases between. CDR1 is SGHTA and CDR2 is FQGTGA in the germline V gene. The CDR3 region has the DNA TGTGCCAGCTCGCCGATGGGCGTTACTGAAGCTTTCTTT. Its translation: CASSPMGVTEAFF.

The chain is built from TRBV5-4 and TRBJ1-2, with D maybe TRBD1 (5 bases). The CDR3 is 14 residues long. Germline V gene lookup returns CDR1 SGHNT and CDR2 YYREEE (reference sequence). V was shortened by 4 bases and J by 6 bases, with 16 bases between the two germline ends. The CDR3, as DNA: TGTGCCAGCAGCCCCCGGGCAGGGTTCGATGGCTACACCTTC. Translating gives CASSPRAGFDGYTF. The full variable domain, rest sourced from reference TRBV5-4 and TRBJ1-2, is ETGVTQSPTHLIKTRGQQVTLRCSSQSGHNTVSWYQQALGQGPQFIFQYYREEENGRGNFPPRFSGLQFPNYSSELNVNALELDDSALYLCASSPRAGFDGYTFGSGTRLTVV.

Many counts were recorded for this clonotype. The CDR3 region has the DNA TGTGCCAGCTCAAAGGACCCTACCACTGAAGCTTTCTTT. It yields the protein CASSKDPTTEAFF. The V call is TRBV18, the J call TRBJ1-1, with D hard to call. This CDR3 region has 13 residues. Germline values: CDR1 KGHSH, CDR2 LQKENI. Trimming removed 5 bases at V and 4 bases at J, with 11 bases between.